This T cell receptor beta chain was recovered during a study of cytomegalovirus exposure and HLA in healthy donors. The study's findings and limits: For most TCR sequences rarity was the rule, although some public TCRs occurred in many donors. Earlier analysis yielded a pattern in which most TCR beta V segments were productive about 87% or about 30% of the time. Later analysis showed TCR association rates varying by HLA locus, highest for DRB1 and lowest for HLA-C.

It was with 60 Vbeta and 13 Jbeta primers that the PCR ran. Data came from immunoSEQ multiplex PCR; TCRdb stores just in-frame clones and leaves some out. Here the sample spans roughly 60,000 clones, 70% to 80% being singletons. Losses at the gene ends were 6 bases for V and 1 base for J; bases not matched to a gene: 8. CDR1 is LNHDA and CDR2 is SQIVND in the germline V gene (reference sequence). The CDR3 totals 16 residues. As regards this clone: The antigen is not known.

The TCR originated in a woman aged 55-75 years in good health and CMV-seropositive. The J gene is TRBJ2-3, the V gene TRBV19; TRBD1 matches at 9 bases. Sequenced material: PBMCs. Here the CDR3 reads CASRPYRGQGTDTQYF. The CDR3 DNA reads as TGTGCCAGTAGACCCTACAGGGGGCAAGGCACAGATACGCAGTATTTT.